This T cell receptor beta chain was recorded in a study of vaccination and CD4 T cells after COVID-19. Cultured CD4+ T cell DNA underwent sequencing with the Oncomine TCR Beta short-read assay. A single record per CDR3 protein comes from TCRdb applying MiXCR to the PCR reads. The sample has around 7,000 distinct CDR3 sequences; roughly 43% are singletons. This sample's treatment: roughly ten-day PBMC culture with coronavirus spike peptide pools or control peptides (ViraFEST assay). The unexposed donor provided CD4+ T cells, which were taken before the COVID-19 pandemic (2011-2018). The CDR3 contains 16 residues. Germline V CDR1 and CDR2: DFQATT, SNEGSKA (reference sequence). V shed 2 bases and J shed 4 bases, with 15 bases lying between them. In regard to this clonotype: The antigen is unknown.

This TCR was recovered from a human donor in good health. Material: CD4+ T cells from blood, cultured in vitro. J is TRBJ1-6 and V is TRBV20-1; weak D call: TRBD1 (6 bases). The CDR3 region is CSARSGAGIYNSPLHF. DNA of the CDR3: TGCAGTGCTAGATCAGGGGCAGGGATTTATAATTCACCCCTCCACTTT.